The 9 T cell receptor beta chains presented below share a single source sample, sequenced in a study of Ad26.COV2.S vaccination and SARS-CoV-2 variants. The protocol was immunoSEQ multiplex PCR, while the TCRdb copy is restricted to in-frame clones and leaves out a portion. The sample records 300,000 to 500,000 clones, approximately 91% being singletons. Treatment of the sample: over 15 received Ad26.COV2.S at low or high dose, single or two shots; roughly 5 received placebo; per-sample allocation not given. Day 63 after the first injection of vaccine or placebo was the sampling time. This sample comprised peripheral blood, obtained in a trial of Ad26.COV2.S vaccine versus placebo. These receptors were collected from a person aged 18-60 years who received the Ad26.COV2.S COVID-19 vaccine or a placebo.

The chain recombines TRBV5-1 with TRBJ1-2, with a possible D match to TRBD1 (5 bases). The germline gives CDR1 SGHRS, CDR2 YFSETQ. V lost 2 bases and J lost 6, with 11 bases in between. This CDR3 spans 13 amino acids. The DNA for the CDR3 is TGCGCCAGCAGCTTCGACGGGGGAAATGGCTACACCTTC. Its translation is CASSFDGGNGYTF. Variable domain in full (rest from reference TRBV5-1 and TRBJ1-2): KAGVTQTPRYLIKTRGQQVTLSCSPISGHRSVSWYQQTPGQGLQFLFEYFSETQRNKGNFPGRFSGRQFSNSRSEMNVSTLELGDSALYLCASSFDGGNGYTFGSGTRLTVV.

J is TRBJ2-7 and V is TRBV4-2, with 8 nucleotides matching TRBD1. Trimming cost V 5 bases and J 1 base; bases outside gene matches: 4. Germline assignment: CDR1 LGHNA and CDR2 YNFKEQ. The CDR3 is made up of 14 amino acids. CDR3 coding DNA: TGTGCCAGCAGCACATACAGGGGGTCCTACGAGCAGTACTTC. It codes for CASSTYRGSYEQYF.

The rearrangement uses TRBV6-6 and TRBJ1-6, with D perhaps matching TRBD1 (6 bases). The CDR3 has 13 amino acids. Germline lookup yields CDR1 MNHNY and CDR2 SVGAGI (reference sequence). Trimming cost V 8 bases and J 7 bases, with 12 bases left between them. The DNA of the CDR3 is TGTGCCAGCGGACCAGGGGTCAATTCACCCCTCCACTTT. Translation: CASGPGVNSPLHF.

The chain links TRBV10-2 to TRBJ1-4; TRBD1 matches 7 bases. The germline V gene has CDR1 WSHSY and CDR2 SAAADI. The CDR3 covers 14 residues. The ends lost 3 bases at V and 7 bases at J; junction bases unmatched: 5. The CDR3 spells CASSELAGGEKLFF. The CDR3 nucleotides are TGCGCCAGCAGTGAATTGGCAGGGGGTGAAAAACTGTTTTTT.

The chain has TRBV5-4 and TRBJ2-7, with D perhaps being TRBD1 or TRBD2 (5 bases each). Germline-derived CDR1 and CDR2 are SGHNT and YYREEE (reference sequence). The CDR3 totals 15 residues. With 4 bases removed from V and 4 bases from J, the gap between germline ends came to 18 bases. CDR3 sequence: CASSVIGTGLYEQYF. For the CDR3, the DNA is TGTGCCAGCAGCGTTATCGGGACGGGTTTATACGAGCAGTACTTC.

The chain has TRBV9 and TRBJ2-2, with D possibly matching TRBD1 (7 bases). Germline CDR1 and CDR2: SGDLS and YYNGEE. The CDR3 runs 16 residues. V was shortened by 3 bases and J by 0 bases, with 12 bases between the two germline ends. In DNA, the CDR3 is TGTGCCAGCAGCGGTTCCAGGGGGGCGAACACCGGGGAGCTGTTTTTT. It encodes CASSGSRGANTGELFF.

This clone was counted once. This chain joins TRBV5-4 and TRBJ2-5; 13 bases are a match to TRBD2. The CDR3 covers 14 residues. With 4 bases clipped from V and 5 bases from J, the junction kept 2 bases outside the gene matches. The V gene's germline CDR1 is SGHNT and CDR2 YYREEE (reference sequence). The CDR3 DNA follows: TGTGCCAGCAGCGGGGGACTAGCGGGGGAGACCCAGTACTTC. It translates to CASSGGLAGETQYF.

The rearrangement uses TRBV9 and TRBJ2-6, with 10 bases identical to TRBD1. The junction had 7 bases not matched to a gene; V was cut back by 3 bases and J by 4 bases. This CDR3 comprises 17 residues. CDR1 SGDLS and CDR2 YYNGEE come from the germline V gene. CDR3 sequence (DNA): TGTGCCAGCAGCGCTGACAGGGGGCGAGGCGGGGCCAACGTCCTGACTTTC. It encodes CASSADRGRGGANVLTF.

The chain combines TRBV6-6 with TRBJ1-5, with unresolved D. V lost 6 bases, J lost 1 base, and 16 bases lay in between. CDR1 is MNHNY, CDR2 SVGAGI, per germline (reference sequence). This CDR3 contains 16 residues. CDR3 amino acids: CASSPGEVMSNQPQHF. For the CDR3, the DNA is TGTGCCAGCAGCCCGGGAGAAGTAATGAGCAATCAGCCCCAGCATTTT.